This TCR beta chain was retrieved from a study of molecular identifiers for immune sequencing clone quantification. The study's findings and limits: Effector cells had over 98% of their molecules in clones above 20 RNA copies, while naive cells had under 1%. Jurkat TCR RNA from one cell was spiked into about a million naive cells, and it was reportedly detectable there.

With respect to this clonotype: Its antigen is not identified. It may be a read error: a sequence one base away is much more abundant.

Each CDR3 protein gets one entry after TCRdb re-called the PCR reads with MiXCR. The table includes roughly 320,000 distinct CDR3 sequences, about 20% detected once. This TCR was sampled from a human donor in good health. Some libraries in this study had Jurkat cell RNA spiked in. The specimen was naive CD8+ T cells from blood, with Jurkat cell RNA spiked in. The subset denotes: FACS-sorted CD8+CD4-CCR7+CD45RA+ naive T cells.

CDR3 in amino acids: CACSKGRGEGTEAFF. The CDR3 DNA reads as TGTGCCTGCAGCAAAGGGAGGGGGGAAGGCACTGAAGCTTTCTTT. This chain joins TRBV7-9 and TRBJ1-1; tentative D call: TRBD1 (6 bases). CDR1 SEHNR and CDR2 FQNEAQ come from the germline V gene (reference sequence). The length of the CDR3 is 15 residues.